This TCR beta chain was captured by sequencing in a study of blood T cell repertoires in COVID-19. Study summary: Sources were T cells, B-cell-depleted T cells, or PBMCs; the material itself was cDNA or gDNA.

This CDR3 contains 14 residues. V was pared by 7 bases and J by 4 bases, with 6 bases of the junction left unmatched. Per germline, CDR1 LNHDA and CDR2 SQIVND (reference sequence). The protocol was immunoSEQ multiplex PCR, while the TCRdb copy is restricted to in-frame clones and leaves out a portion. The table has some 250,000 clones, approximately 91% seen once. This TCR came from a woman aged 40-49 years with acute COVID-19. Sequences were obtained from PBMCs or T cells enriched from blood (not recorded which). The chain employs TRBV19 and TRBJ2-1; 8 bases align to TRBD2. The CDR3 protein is CASNQGTRYNEQFF. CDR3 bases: TGTGCCAGTAATCAAGGGACTAGATACAATGAGCAGTTCTTC.